One and the same sample provided the 15 T cell receptor beta chains below, sequenced in a study of response to subunit inactivated influenza vaccine. TCRdb independently ran MiXCR on the RT-PCR reads; one entry per CDR3 protein. The sample lists over 650,000 distinct CDR3 sequences; around 20% were seen once. The sequencing here drew on PBMCs from blood, taken roughly 5 days after vaccination. Source of these receptors: a man aged 50 or older who received an inactivated influenza vaccine.

There are a few counts of this clonotype. J is TRBJ2-7 and V is TRBV7-2; no clear D. Germline CDR1 and CDR2: SGHTA and FQGNSA. This CDR3 region has 13 residues. The V and J ends lost 1 base and 7 bases respectively, with 11 bases between them. In DNA, the CDR3 is TGTGCCAGCAGCTTAGTAAGTGGGGAAGAGCAGTACTTC. This encodes CASSLVSGEEQYF. Using reference TRBV7-2 and TRBJ2-7 for the parts outside the CDR3, the full variable domain is GAGVSQSPSNKVTEKGKDVELRCDPISGHTALYWYRQSLGQGLEFLIYFQGNSAPDKSGLPSDRFSAERTGGSVSTLTIQRTQQEDSAVYLCASSLVSGEEQYFGPGTRLTVT.

In this sample, this clonotype turned up a few times. In DNA form, the CDR3 reads TGTGCCAGCGGGGAGGGGGGCGGCTATGGCTACACCTTC. Translation: CASGEGGGYGYTF. This chain joins TRBV27 and TRBJ1-2, with D possibly being TRBD1 (6 bases). The germline V and J ends were trimmed by 8 bases and 4 bases, with 14 bases remaining between them. CDR1 and CDR2 from the germline V gene are MNHEY and SMNVEV (reference sequence). The CDR3 has 13 amino acids.

The chain couples TRBV11-2 to TRBJ1-1; D not certain. Per germline, CDR1 SGHAT and CDR2 FQNNGV. The CDR3 is 14 residues long. V dropped 5 bases and J dropped 1 base, with 11 bases sitting between them. The CDR3, as DNA: TGTGCCAGCAGCCCCTTGGACGGGAACACTGAAGCTTTCTTT. Amino acids: CASSPLDGNTEAFF.

This clonotype was found a few times. No conserved phenylalanine or tryptophan ends this CDR3, so it is likely a read error. The DNA is omitted, as the CDR3 cannot be located on it reliably, and the CDR3 follows TCRdb's listing. J is TRBJ2-7 and V is TRBV6-5; TRBD1, the table's D call, lacks a check against the DNA. Germline V CDR1 and CDR2: MNHEY, SVGAGI. 13 amino acids form the CDR3, both terminal residues included. The CDR3 here is CASSYKSGRVLSL.

This chain joins TRBV4-3 and TRBJ2-2; 8 bases map to TRBD2. V lost 4 bases and J lost 7; bases outside the gene matches: 5. The CDR3 consists of 14 residues. In germline, CDR1 is LGHNA, CDR2 YSLEER. CDR3 DNA: TGCGCCAGCAGCCGGACTAGCTTTGGCGGGGAGCTGTTTTTT. It specifies CASSRTSFGGELFF.

This chain joins TRBV9 and TRBJ2-1; tentatively, D is TRBD2 (6 bases). In germline, CDR1 is SGDLS, CDR2 YYNGEE. The V end lost 3 bases, the J end lost 0 bases, and 16 bases lay between the germline ends. The CDR3 loop spans 17 amino acids. Here the CDR3 reads CASSDRRERSSYNEQFF. In DNA, the CDR3 is TGTGCCAGCAGCGACCGCCGGGAGCGTAGCTCCTACAATGAGCAGTTCTTC.

This clonotype was recorded a few times. V usage is TRBV29-1 and J usage is TRBJ1-2; the match to TRBD1 covers 9 bases. There are 14 residues in the CDR3. The V gene end was trimmed by 6 bases and the J gene end by 2 bases; junction bases not matched to a gene: 7. Germline V gene lookup returns CDR1 SQVTM and CDR2 ANQGSEA. The CDR3, as DNA: TGCAGCGTATACACCGGGACAGGGAACTATGGCTACACCTTC. Amino acid sequence: CSVYTGTGNYGYTF.

This clonotype was seen many times. The rearrangement joins TRBV29-1 to TRBJ2-7, with 11 positions matching TRBD2. The CDR3 sequence is 13 residues long. The V and J ends lost 5 bases and 5 bases, in that order; junction bases with no gene match: 5. Germline lookup yields CDR1 SQVTM and CDR2 ANQGSEA. CDR3 bases: TGCAGCGTTCTTCTAGCGGGAGGCGACGAGCAGTACTTC. This sequence encodes CSVLLAGGDEQYF.

The table lists this clonotype with a few counts. This CDR3 is CASSPRIHNSPLHF. The DNA for the CDR3 is TGTGCCAGCAGTCCAAGAATTCATAATTCACCCCTCCACTTT. The V call is TRBV12-3 or TRBV12-4, the J call TRBJ1-6; D call uncertain. V lost 5 bases and J lost 5, with 10 bases in between. The CDR3 spans 14 residues.

The chain employs TRBV6-1 and TRBJ2-1, with 8 bases identical to TRBD2. Germline CDR1 MNHNS, CDR2 SASEGT. V lost 6 bases, J lost 10 bases, and 14 bases stayed unmatched. This CDR3 contains 15 residues. The CDR3 nucleotides read TGTGCCAGCAGCCCAGCGGGGGACTCCAGGACGGAGCAGTTCTTC. Its protein product is CASSPAGDSRTEQFF.

In nucleotides, the CDR3 is TGTGCCAGCAGACCGGTAGCGGGGGGGCTCAATGAGCAGTTCTTC. Its translation is CASRPVAGGLNEQFF. The V call is TRBV6-1, the J call TRBJ2-1, with 11 bases matching TRBD2. V lost 6 bases and J lost 6; bases outside the gene matches: 7. This CDR3 has 15 residues. Germline CDR1 is MNHNS and CDR2 is SASEGT.

This chain connects TRBV24-1 to TRBJ2-5; TRBD2 is a possible D gene (6 bases). This CDR3 region has 16 residues. Germline V gives CDR1 KGHDR, CDR2 SFDVKD. Between the trimmed V and J ends, which lost 2 bases and 4 bases, there was a span of 16 bases. CDR3 nucleotide sequence: TGTGCCACCAGTGATTCCCTCCGGAGGGGACGAGAGACCCAGTACTTC. It codes for CATSDSLRRGRETQYF.

This clonotype was observed a handful of times. The gene calls are TRBV20-1 and TRBJ1-2; D not certain. The germline V and J ends were trimmed by 1 base and 4 bases, with 16 bases remaining between them. The CDR3 loop spans 15 amino acids. Per the germline V gene, CDR1 is DFQATT and CDR2 is SNEGSKA (reference sequence). CDR3 nucleotide sequence: TGCAGTGCTAGAGCCCACGGCGGCAGCGGCTATGGCTACACCTTC. It specifies CSARAHGGSGYGYTF.

The chain has TRBV7-2 and TRBJ2-7; D is perhaps TRBD1 (9 bases). The CDR3 contains 15 residues. Germline-derived CDR1 and CDR2 are SGHTA and FQGNSA. Trimming left V 10 bases short and J 4 bases short, with 23 bases between. CDR3 region: CATGGTGTLIYEQYF. The DNA for the CDR3 is TGTGCCACGGGGGGGACAGGGACCCTGATTTACGAGCAGTACTTC.

This clonotype appeared a few times. CDR3 amino acids: CSARGTSGAQSSYNEQFF. The CDR3 coding sequence is TGCAGTGCTAGAGGGACTAGCGGGGCCCAGAGCTCCTACAATGAGCAGTTCTTC. The genes are TRBV20-1 and TRBJ2-1; 12 nucleotides line up with TRBD2. The trim removed 1 base at V and 0 bases at J, leaving 7 bases unmatched. The CDR3 spans 18 residues. Germline values: CDR1 DFQATT, CDR2 SNEGSKA (reference sequence).